This T cell receptor (beta chain) was identified in a study of cytomegalovirus exposure and HLA in healthy donors. TCRdb keeps only in-frame clones here, not all; method: immunoSEQ multiplex PCR. The sample includes just under 150,000 clones, roughly 87% of them seen just once. The CDR3 sequence is 14 residues long. V was shortened by 5 bases and J by 7 bases, with 13 bases between the two germline ends. CDR1 is SGHDT, CDR2 YYEEEE, per germline. The validation cohort, a group of some 120 subjects, included the donors and was separate from the roughly 670-subject first cohort. As for this clone: What it binds is not known.

General study findings and limits: Usually a TCR sequence was rare, but some public TCRs were found in many donors. In vitro assays verified that three CMV-associated chains recognized CMV antigens specifically.

The genes are TRBV5-6 and TRBJ1-6, with D uncertain. Sequenced material: PBMCs. The receptor was derived from a man between 18 and 29 years old in good health and CMV-seropositive. CDR3 sequence: CASRHTFGNSPLHF. CDR3 bases: TGTGCCAGCAGGCATACCTTCGGGAATTCACCCCTCCACTTT.